A selection of T cell receptor beta chains follows, all from one sample in a study of blood T cell repertoires in COVID-19. The assay was immunoSEQ multiplex PCR, and TCRdb's table has in-frame clones only and misses some. The top ten clones hold 2% to 2.5% of a sample with tens of thousands of clones, roughly four fifths of them seen once. Material: peripheral blood. These receptors originate from a man in his 70s with COVID-19, enrolled during active disease. The CDR3 runs from the conserved cysteine through the conserved F or W. D genes are given only for firm matches. The size entry is marked missing in some rows and otherwise reads once, few, many or a size class.

TRBJ1-2 | TRBV29-1 | TRBD1 | . | CSVTQGSSANYGYTF | TGCAGCGTTACACAGGGGTCCTCAGCTAACTATGGCTACACCTTC
TRBJ1-3 | TRBV9 | . | few | CASSVSPGNTIYF | TGTGCCAGCAGCGTCTCCCCGGGAAACACCATATATTTT
TRBJ1-4 | TRBV5-4 | TRBD1 | . | CASSPGQGIANEKLFF | TGTGCCAGCAGCCCCGGACAGGGGATTGCTAATGAAAAACTGTTTTTT
TRBJ1-6 | TRBV4-2 | . | few | CASSQAVFPGNSPLHF | TGTGCCAGCAGCCAGGCCGTTTTCCCGGGGAATTCACCCCTCCACTTT
TRBJ2-5 | TRBV11-2 | . | . | CASSLVGNQETQYF | TGTGCCAGCAGCTTAGTTGGCAACCAAGAGACCCAGTACTTC
TRBJ1-1 | TRBV18 | TRBD1 | . | CASSETGATEAFF | TGTGCCAGCTCGGAAACAGGGGCCACTGAAGCTTTCTTT
TRBJ1-4 | TRBV5-4 | . | . | CASSVQGLGEKLFF | TGTGCCAGCAGCGTACAGGGTTTGGGAGAAAAACTGTTTTTT
TRBJ1-1 | TRBV12-3/TRBV12-4 | . | . | CASSLREGGEAFF | TGTGCCAGCAGTTTACGGGAAGGGGGTGAAGCTTTCTTT
TRBJ1-2 | TRBV7-8 | TRBD1 | . | CASSFDRGRSYGYTF | TGTGCCAGCAGCTTTGACAGGGGGCGTTCTTATGGCTACACCTTC
TRBJ1-2 | TRBV7-9 | . | . | CASSPDYGYTF | TGTGCCAGCAGCCCGGACTATGGCTACACCTTC
TRBJ2-7 | TRBV5-1 | TRBD1 | . | CASSLRTGISYEQYF | TGCGCCAGCAGCCTACGGACAGGGATCTCCTACGAGCAGTACTTC
TRBJ1-2 | TRBV7-2 | . | once | CASSLGRGLGYTF | TGTGCCAGCAGCTTAGGTCGGGGTCTTGGCTACACCTTC
TRBJ2-2 | TRBV7-2 | . | . | CASSLKSGANTGELFF | TGTGCCAGCAGCTTAAAGTCGGGTGCTAACACCGGGGAGCTGTTTTTT
TRBJ2-7 | TRBV28 | . | . | CASSLFYEQYF | TGTGCCAGCAGCCTATTCTACGAGCAGTACTTC
TRBJ2-2 | TRBV9 | . | . | CASSTTSGWDTGELFF | TGTGCCAGCAGCACGACTAGTGGGTGGGACACCGGGGAGCTGTTTTTT
TRBJ1-5 | TRBV5-1 | TRBD1 | . | CASSPGTENQPQHF | TGCGCCAGCAGCCCCGGGACAGAGAATCAGCCCCAGCATTTT
TRBJ2-1 | TRBV5-5 | TRBD2 | few | CASSLAAGVDNEQFF | TGTGCCAGCAGCTTGGCTGCGGGAGTTGACAATGAGCAGTTCTTC
TRBJ2-2 | TRBV19 | TRBD2 | once | CASILAGADGELFF | TGTGCCAGCATACTAGCGGGAGCCGACGGGGAGCTGTTTTTT